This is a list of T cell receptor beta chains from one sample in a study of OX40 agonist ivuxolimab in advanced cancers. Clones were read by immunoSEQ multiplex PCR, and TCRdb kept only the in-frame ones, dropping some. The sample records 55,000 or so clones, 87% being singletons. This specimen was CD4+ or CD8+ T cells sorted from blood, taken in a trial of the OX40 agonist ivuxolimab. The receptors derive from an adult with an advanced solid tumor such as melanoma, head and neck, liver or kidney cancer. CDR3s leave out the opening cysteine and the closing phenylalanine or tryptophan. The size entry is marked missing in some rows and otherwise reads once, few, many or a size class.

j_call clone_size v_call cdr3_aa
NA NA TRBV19 ASRPGTANSYEQY
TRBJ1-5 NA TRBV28 ASSPPDRPQH
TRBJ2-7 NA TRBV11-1 ASSSAGTLNEQY
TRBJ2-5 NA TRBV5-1 ASIEGLRKGQETQY
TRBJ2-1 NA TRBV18 ASSPTSGRYNEQF
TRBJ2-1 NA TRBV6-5 ASSYSGGPWDEQF
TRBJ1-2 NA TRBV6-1 ASKTGSNYGYT
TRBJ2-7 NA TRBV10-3 AIRPGTASSYEQY
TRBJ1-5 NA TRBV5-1 ASSPGWGGPQH
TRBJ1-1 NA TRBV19 ASSTYYGNTEAF
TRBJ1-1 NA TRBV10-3 AISERWVENTEAF
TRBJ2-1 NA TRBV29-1 SVDGGGPGVVNEQF
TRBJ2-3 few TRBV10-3 AINPGGVDTQY
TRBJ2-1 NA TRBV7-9 ASSLEAGFHNEQF
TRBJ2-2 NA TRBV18 ASSPFTVSNTGELF
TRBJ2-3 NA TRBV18 ASSPLQGWGTDTQY
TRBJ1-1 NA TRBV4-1 ASSAGPRGPTEAF
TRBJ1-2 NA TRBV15 ATSGDPRYGYT
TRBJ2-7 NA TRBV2 ASRGGWLRTYEQY
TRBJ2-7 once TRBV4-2 ASSLKGFHYEQY
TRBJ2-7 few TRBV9 ASSLSGQTAYEQY
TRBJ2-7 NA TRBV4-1 ASSQSTGAHDEQY
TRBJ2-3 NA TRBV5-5 ASSLGGRRTDTQY
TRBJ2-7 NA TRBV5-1 ASSLDGTPNSYEQY
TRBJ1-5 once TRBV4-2 ASSPVGQPQH
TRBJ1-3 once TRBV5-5 ASSLGPQVGDTIY
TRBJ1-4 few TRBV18 ASSPPGQPNEKLF
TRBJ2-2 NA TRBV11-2 ASSLSGRGTGELF
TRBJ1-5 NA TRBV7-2 ASSRDNSNQPQH
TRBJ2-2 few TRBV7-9 ASSTGQGDTGELF
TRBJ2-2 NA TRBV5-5 ASIPGGAINTGELF
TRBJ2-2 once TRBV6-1 AGYGPSTGELF
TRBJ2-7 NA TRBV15 ATSRLGTDYPYEQY
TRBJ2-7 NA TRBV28 ASHQELAGSYEQY
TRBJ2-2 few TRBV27 ASSSGLAAVELF
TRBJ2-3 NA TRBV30 AWSGTSGRKDTQY
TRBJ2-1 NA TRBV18 ASSLRRESNEQF
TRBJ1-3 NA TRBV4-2 ASSQEGGERNTIY
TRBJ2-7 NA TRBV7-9 ASSLDGLAAAYEQY
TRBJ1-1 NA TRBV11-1 ASRLRGQGGAEAF
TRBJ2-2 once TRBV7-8 ASKLDRDSYTGELF
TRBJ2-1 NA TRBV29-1 SAGQGGTILGAEQF
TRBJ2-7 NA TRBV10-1 ASSEDRRSYEQY
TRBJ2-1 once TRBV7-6 ASSLRTTGISYNEQF
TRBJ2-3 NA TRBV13 ASSLATAPSTDTQY
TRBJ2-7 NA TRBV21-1 ASSNPGQGPYEQY
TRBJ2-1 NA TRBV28 ASTPPGPNNEQF
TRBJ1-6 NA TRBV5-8 ASSLVSPLH
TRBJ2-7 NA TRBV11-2 ASSSYSTLTYEQY
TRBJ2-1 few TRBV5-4 ASSLSSGRNYNEQF
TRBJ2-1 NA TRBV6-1 ASSEVGDYSYNEQF
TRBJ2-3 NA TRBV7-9 ASSPPRQGGSADTQY
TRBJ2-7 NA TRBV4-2 ASSQVYIADPYEQY
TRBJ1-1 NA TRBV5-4 ASSKENTEAF
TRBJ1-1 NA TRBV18 ASSPRDRQGAF